This T cell receptor beta chain was documented in a study of response to subunit inactivated influenza vaccine. Study results and caveats: The authors proposed limited new T cell recruitment per seasonal influenza vaccination.

CDR3 length: 18 residues. Germline lookup yields CDR1 SGHRS and CDR2 YFSETQ. V lost 2 bases to trimming and J lost 0 bases; unmatched junction nucleotides: 4. Each CDR3 protein is one row after TCRdb ran MiXCR on the RT-PCR reads. The sample lists a few hundred thousand distinct CDR3 sequences; around 7.9% were seen once. Judged by abundance, this clonotype is medium-sized. Its specificity is not known. V is TRBV5-1 and J is TRBJ2-1, with 14 nucleotides matching TRBD2. This clonotype was sampled from a man aged 50-75 years who received an inactivated influenza vaccine. Here the sequenced sample was PBMCs from blood, taken about 24 months after vaccination. The CDR3 nucleotides are TGCGCCAGCAGCTTCGGGACTAGCGGGGGTAGCTCCTACAATGAGCAGTTCTTC. Amino acid sequence: CASSFGTSGGSSYNEQFF.